Included here is one T cell receptor (beta chain) sequence, with context. Antigen unknown. This sample was taken from a study of CD8 T cells in Susac syndrome. A quantity of about 0.5 to 1 ug RNA underwent reverse transcription using random hexamers. By means of immunoSEQ multiplex PCR, TCR beta CDR3 spanning 54 Vbeta and 13 Jbeta underwent amplification. MiXCR, run by TCRdb on the immunoSEQ multiplex PCR reads, gives a single entry per CDR3 protein. In the table there are approximately 300,000 distinct CDR3 sequences, around 89% of which are singletons. The CDR3 length is 16 residues. Germline V gives CDR1 SGHVS, CDR2 FQNEAQ. V shed 5 bases, J shed 2 bases, and the junction held 12 bases outside the gene matches. Study results and limitations: By the study's own acknowledgment, its TCR sequencing and HLA analysis included relatively few individuals.

In blood CD8+ and CD4+ T cells, TCR beta underwent sequencing. TEMRA cells were FACS-enriched, and CD8+ and CD4+ T cells were isolated negatively. Sequencing was carried out using CD8+ T cells from PBMCs. The clonotype was recovered from a human donor with multiple sclerosis. The V and J genes are TRBV7-8 and TRBJ2-7; 7 bases are a match to TRBD1. The CDR3 DNA is TGTGCCAGCAGCCGAATGATCCGGGACAGCACCTACGAGCAGTACTTC. Protein sequence: CASSRMIRDSTYEQYF.